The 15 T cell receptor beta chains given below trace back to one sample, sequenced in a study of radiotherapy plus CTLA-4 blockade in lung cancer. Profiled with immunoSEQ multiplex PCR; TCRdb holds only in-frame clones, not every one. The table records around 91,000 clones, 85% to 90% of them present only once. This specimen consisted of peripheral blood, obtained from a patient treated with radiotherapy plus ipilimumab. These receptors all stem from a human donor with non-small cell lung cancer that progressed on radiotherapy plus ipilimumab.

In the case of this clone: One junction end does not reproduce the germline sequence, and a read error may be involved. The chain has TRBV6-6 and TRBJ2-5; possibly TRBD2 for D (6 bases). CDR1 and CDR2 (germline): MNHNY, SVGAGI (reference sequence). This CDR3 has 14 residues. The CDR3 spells CAISVGRGGETQYF. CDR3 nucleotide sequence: TGTGCCATCAGTGTGGGGCGTGGAGGGGAGACCCAGTACTTC.

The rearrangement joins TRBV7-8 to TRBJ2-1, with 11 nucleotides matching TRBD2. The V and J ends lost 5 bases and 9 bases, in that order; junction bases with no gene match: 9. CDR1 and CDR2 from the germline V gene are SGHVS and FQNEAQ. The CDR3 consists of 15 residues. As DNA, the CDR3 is TGTGCCAGCAGCCTTTTAGGGCTAGCGGGAGGTGAGCAGTTCTTC. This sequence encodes CASSLLGLAGGEQFF.

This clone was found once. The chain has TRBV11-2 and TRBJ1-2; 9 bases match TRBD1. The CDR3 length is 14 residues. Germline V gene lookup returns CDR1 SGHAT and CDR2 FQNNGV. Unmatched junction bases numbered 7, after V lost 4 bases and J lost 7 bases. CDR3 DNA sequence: TGTGCCAGCAGCTCCATCCGGACAGGGGCTGGCTACACCTTC. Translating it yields CASSSIRTGAGYTF.

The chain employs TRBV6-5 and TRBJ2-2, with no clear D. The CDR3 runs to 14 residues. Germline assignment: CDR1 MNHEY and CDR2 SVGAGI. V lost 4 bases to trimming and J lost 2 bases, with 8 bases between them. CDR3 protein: CASSFSRNTGELFF. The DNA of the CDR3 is TGTGCCAGCAGTTTCAGCAGAAACACCGGGGAGCTGTTTTTT.

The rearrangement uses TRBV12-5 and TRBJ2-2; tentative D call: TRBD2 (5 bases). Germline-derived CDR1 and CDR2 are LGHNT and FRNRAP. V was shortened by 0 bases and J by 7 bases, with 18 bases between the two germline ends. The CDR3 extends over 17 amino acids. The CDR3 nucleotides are TGTGCTAGTGGTTTGGTACAGCTAGCTATGGTTATCGGGGAGCTGTTTTTT. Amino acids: CASGLVQLAMVIGELFF.

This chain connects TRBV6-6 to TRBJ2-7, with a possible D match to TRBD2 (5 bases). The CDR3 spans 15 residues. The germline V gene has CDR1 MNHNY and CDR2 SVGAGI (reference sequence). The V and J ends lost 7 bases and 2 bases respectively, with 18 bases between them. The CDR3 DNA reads TGTGCCAGCACCTATGGAGGAAACGCTGCCTACGAGCAGTACTTC. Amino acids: CASTYGGNAAYEQYF.

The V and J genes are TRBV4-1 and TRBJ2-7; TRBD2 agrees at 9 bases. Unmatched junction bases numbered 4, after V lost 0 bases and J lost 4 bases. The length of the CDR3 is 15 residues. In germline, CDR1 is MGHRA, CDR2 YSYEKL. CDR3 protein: CASSQDRSGRYEQYF. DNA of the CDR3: TGCGCCAGCAGCCAAGATAGGAGCGGGAGGTACGAGCAGTACTTC.

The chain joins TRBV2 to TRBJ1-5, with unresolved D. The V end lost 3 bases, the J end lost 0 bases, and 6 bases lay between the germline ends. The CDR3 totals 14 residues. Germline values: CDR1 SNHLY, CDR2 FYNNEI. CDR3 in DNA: TGTGCCAGCAGTGATGGGAATAGCAATCAGCCCCAGCATTTT. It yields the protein CASSDGNSNQPQHF.

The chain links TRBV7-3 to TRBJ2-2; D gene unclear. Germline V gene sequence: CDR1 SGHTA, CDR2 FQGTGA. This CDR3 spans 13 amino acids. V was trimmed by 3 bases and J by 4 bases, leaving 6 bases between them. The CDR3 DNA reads TGTGCCAGCAGCTTCAAGGTCACCGGGGAGCTGTTTTTT. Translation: CASSFKVTGELFF.

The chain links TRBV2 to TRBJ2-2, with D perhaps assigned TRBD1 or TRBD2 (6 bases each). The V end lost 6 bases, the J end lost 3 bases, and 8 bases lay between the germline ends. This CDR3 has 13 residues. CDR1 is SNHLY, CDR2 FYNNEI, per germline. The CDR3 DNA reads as TGTGCCAGCAGAAGGGGGGACACCGGGGAGCTGTTTTTT. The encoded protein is CASRRGDTGELFF. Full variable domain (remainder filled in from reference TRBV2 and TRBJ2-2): EPEVTQTPSHQVTQMGQEVILRCVPISNHLYFYWYRQILGQKVEFLVSFYNNEISEKSEIFDDQFSVERPDGSNFTLKIRSTKLEDSAMYFCASRRGDTGELFFGEGSRLTVL.

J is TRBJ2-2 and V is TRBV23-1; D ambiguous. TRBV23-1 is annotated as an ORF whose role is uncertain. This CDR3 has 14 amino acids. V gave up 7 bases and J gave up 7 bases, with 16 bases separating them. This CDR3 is CASTPSVDVGELFF. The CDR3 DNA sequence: TGCGCCAGCACACCGTCGGTAGATGTCGGGGAGCTGTTTTTT.

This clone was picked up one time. The CDR3 nucleotides are TGTGCCAGCAGACAGGCGGGATACAATGAGCAGTTCTTC. Translation gives CASRQAGYNEQFF. This chain links TRBV11-2 with TRBJ2-1, with D maybe TRBD2 (6 bases). The CDR3 is 13 amino acids. V lost 6 bases, J lost 4 bases, and 10 bases lay in between. Germline lookup yields CDR1 SGHAT and CDR2 FQNNGV.

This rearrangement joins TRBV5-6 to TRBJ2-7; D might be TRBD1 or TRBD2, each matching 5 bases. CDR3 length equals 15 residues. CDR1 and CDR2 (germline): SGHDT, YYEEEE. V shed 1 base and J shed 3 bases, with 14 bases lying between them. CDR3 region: CASSLPGTHYYEQYF. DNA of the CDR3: TGTGCCAGCAGCTTGCCCGGGACCCATTACTACGAGCAGTACTTC.

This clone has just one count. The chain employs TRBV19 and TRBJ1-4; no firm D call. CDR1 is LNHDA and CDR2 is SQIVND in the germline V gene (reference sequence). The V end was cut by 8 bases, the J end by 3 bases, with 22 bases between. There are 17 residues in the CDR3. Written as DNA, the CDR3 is TGTGCCAGTTCACTTGGCAGACTTCTCAGGTCTAATGAAAAACTGTTTTTT. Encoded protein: CASSLGRLLRSNEKLFF.

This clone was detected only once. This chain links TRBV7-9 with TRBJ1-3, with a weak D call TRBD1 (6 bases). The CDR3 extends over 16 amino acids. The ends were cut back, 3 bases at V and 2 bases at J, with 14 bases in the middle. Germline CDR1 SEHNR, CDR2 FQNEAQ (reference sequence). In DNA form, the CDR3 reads TGTGCCAGCAGCTTCTGGGTAGGGGGTACTGGAAACACCATATATTTT. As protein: CASSFWVGGTGNTIYF.